This T cell receptor beta chain was recovered during a study of T cells after posttransplantation cyclophosphamide. Study-wide findings and caveats: TRB clonality was highly associated with recipient CMV seropositivity and reactivation.

This clone occurred many times. Its cognate antigen is unknown. Profiled with immunoSEQ multiplex PCR; TCRdb holds only in-frame clones, not every one. This sample has roughly 35,000 clones, each found more than once. The sample taken for sequencing was PBMCs. This clonotype was sampled from a girl between 10 and 17 years old in good health, CMV-negative, and a related stem cell transplant donor.

The CDR3, as DNA: TGTGCCAGCAGCTTGGGGGCTAGCGGGAGGGCAAACAATGAGCAGTTCTTC. Translating it yields CASSLGASGRANNEQFF. The rearrangement uses TRBV5-4 and TRBJ2-1, with 12 nucleotides matching TRBD2. J gave up 5 bases and V 0 bases, and 6 bases lay outside the gene matches. The CDR3 runs 17 residues. Germline V gene data show CDR1 as SGHNT and CDR2 as YYREEE (reference sequence).